This T cell receptor beta chain was sequenced during a study of blood T cell repertoires in COVID-19. Study details: T cells, B-cell-depleted T cells, or PBMCs provided the cDNA or gDNA that served as material.

Germline V gives CDR1 SGHTA, CDR2 FQGTGA. The CDR3 contains 13 residues. V shed 5 bases and J shed 4 bases, with 11 bases lying between them. Original handling: Nucleated cell counts were estimated from reference gene primer amplification. Repertoires were generated with immunoSEQ multiplex PCR, while TCRdb's copy carries only in-frame clones and drops some. That table supplies the V and J calls and clone size; D and trimming were determined from the DNA. Here the sample spans tens of thousands of clones, 70% to 90% being singletons. The sequencing sample was made of peripheral blood. The V and J genes are TRBV7-3 and TRBJ2-5, with D possibly matching TRBD1 (6 bases). This receptor was identified in a man between 65 and 85 years old with acute or convalescent COVID-19. DNA for the CDR3: TGTGCCAGCAGCGCAGGGGTGGGAGAGACCCAGTACTTC. Amino acids: CASSAGVGETQYF.